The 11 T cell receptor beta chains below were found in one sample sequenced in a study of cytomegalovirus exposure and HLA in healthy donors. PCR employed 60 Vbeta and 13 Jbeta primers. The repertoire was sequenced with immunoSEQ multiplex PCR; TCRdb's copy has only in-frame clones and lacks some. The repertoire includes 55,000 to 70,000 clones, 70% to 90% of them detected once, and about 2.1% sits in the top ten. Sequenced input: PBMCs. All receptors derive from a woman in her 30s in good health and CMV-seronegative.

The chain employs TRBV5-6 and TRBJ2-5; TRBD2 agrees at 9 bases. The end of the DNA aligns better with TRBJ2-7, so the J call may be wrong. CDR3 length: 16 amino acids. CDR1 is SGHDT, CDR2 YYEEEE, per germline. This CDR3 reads CASSLTLAGTTYEQYF. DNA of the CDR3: TGTGCCAGCAGCTTAACCCTAGCGGGAACTACCTACGAGCAGTACTTC.

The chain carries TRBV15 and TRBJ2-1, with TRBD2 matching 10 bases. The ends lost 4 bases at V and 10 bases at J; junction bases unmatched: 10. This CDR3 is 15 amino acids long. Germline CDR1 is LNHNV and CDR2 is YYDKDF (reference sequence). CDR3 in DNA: TGTGCCACCAGCACCCTAGCGGGAGTGGCGGAAGAGCAGTTCTTC. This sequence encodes CATSTLAGVAEEQFF.

In DNA form, the CDR3 reads TGTGCCATCAGTGAGAAAAGGGCGGGACTTCACCACAATGAGCAGTTCTTC. Protein: CAISEKRAGLHHNEQFF. J is TRBJ2-1 and V is TRBV10-3, with a possible D match to TRBD2 (6 bases). The CDR3 is 17 residues long. Germline V gene lookup returns CDR1 ENHRY and CDR2 SYGVKD. With 2 bases removed from V and 5 bases from J, the gap between germline ends came to 19 bases.

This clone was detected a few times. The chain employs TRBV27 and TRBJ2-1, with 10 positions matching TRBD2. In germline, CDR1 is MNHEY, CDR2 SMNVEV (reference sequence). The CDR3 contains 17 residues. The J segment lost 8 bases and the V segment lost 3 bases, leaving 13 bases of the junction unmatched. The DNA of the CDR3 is TGTGCCAGCAGTTTCTCGGCTGCTAGCGGGAGTCACTATGAGCAGTTCTTC. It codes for CASSFSAASGSHYEQFF.

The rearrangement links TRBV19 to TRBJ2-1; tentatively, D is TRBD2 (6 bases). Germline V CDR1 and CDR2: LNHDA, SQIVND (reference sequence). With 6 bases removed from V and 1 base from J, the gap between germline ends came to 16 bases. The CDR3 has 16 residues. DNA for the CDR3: TGTGCCAGTAGCACTCGGGGACTGAGGTCCTACAATGAGCAGTTCTTC. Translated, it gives CASSTRGLRSYNEQFF.

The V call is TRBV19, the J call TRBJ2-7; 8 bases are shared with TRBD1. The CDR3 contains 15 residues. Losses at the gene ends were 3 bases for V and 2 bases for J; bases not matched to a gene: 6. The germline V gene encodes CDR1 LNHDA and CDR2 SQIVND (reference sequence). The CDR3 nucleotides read TGTGCCAGTAGTATCTACAGGGGGGAAGCCTACGAGCAGTACTTC. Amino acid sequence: CASSIYRGEAYEQYF.

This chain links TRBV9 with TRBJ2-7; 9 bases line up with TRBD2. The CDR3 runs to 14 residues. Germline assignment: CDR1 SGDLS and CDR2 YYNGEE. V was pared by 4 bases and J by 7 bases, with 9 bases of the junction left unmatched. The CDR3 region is CASSSSRLAGEQYF. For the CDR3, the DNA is TGTGCCAGCAGCTCTAGCCGGCTAGCGGGGGAGCAGTACTTC.

CDR3 sequence (DNA): TGTGCCAGCAGCTTCCGAGGGGGCGACGAGCAGTACTTC. As protein: CASSFRGGDEQYF. The chain couples TRBV7-2 to TRBJ2-7; 7 bases agree with TRBD1. V trimming: 3 bases; J trimming: 5 bases; junction bases outside the gene matches: 4. Germline CDR1 is SGHTA and CDR2 is FQGNSA. The CDR3 is 13 residues long.

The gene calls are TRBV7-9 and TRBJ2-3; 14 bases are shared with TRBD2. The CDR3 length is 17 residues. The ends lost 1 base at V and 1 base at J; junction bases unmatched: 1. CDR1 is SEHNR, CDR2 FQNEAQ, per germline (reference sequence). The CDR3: CASSLEGLAGGTDTQYF. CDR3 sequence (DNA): TGTGCCAGCAGCTTAGAGGGACTAGCGGGAGGCACAGATACGCAGTATTTT. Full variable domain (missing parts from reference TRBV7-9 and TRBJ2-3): DTGVSQNPRHKITKRGQNVTFRCDPISEHNRLYWYRQTLGQGPEFLTYFQNEAQLEKSRLLSDRFSAERPKGSFSTLEIQRTEQGDSAMYLCASSLEGLAGGTDTQYFGPGTRLTVL.

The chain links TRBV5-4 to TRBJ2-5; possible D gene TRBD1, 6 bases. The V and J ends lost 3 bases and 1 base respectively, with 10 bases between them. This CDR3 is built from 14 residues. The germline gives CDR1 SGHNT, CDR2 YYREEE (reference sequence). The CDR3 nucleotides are TGTGCCAGCAGCTCCCAGGGGTTCCAAGAGACCCAGTACTTC. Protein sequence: CASSSQGFQETQYF. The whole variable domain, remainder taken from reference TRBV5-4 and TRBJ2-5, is ETGVTQSPTHLIKTRGQQVTLRCSSQSGHNTVSWYQQALGQGPQFIFQYYREEENGRGNFPPRFSGLQFPNYSSELNVNALELDDSALYLCASSSQGFQETQYFGPGTRLLVL.

CDR3 in amino acids: CASTLFNNEQFF. Here the CDR3 DNA reads TGTGCCAGCACCCTATTTAACAATGAGCAGTTCTTC. The rearrangement uses TRBV7-2 and TRBJ2-1; D is undetermined. V dropped 7 bases and J dropped 5 bases, with 9 bases sitting between them. This CDR3 contains 12 residues. The germline V gene has CDR1 SGHTA and CDR2 FQGNSA.